A few counts support the clone carrying this T cell receptor (beta chain). Per germline, CDR1 MNHEY and CDR2 SVGEGT. The CDR3 length is 13 residues. V lost 2 bases and J 1 base, leaving 6 bases between the germline ends. This specimen belongs to a study of human T cells and chemical hapten exposure. The time point is: patch test 3, about 24 weeks after DPC sensitization. Described treatment: therapeutic diphenylcyclopropenone sensitization with weekly scalp DPC. TCRdb used MiXCR to reprocess the RACE reads, holding one entry per CDR3 protein. The repertoire consists of roughly 200,000 distinct CDR3 sequences, with more than 20% occurring once and the leading ten covering 2.5%.

The specimen comprised whole blood, sampled in connection with sensitization to the hapten diphenylcyclopropenone (DPC). The chain recombines TRBV6-2 or TRBV6-3 with TRBJ2-7; the D is unclear. The sequence derives from a woman aged 40 to 49 with alopecia areata. Some clones in this sample may be carry-over from other donors' samples. The CDR3 sequence: CASSYGGSYEQYF. The DNA for the CDR3 is TGTGCCAGCAGTTACGGCGGATCCTACGAGCAGTACTTC.